The present T cell receptor beta chain was sequenced within a study of tumor-infiltrating lymphocytes in primary liver carcinoma. Blood RNA originated from unsorted whole blood, with germline DNA additionally extracted. Prior to the surgical procedure, roughly 4.2 milliliters of peripheral blood were collected. Total RNA amounting to around 540 ng was the source from which TCR beta cDNA was made with a constant-region primer. For TCR beta, libraries were produced by three nested multiplex PCR rounds using slightly modified ARM-PCR. The first two PCR rounds used TRBV1-TRBV30 primers with a Cbeta primer, approximately 10 cycles each. TCRdb reprocessed the multiplex PCR reads via MiXCR and lists one record per CDR3 protein. The sample includes almost 200,000 distinct CDR3 sequences, less than 70% of them seen just once. This clonotype appeared once. Germline CDR1 LGHNA, CDR2 YNFKEQ. The CDR3 has 14 amino acids. J lost 7 bases, V lost 1 base, and 5 bases had no gene match.

This rearrangement joins TRBV4-2 to TRBJ2-7; 9 nucleotides line up with TRBD2. This clonotype was obtained from a woman between 55 and 75 years old with primary liver carcinoma and hepatitis B virus infection. The sample comprised peripheral blood. CDR3 DNA sequence: TGTGCCAGCAGCCAAGGGTCTAGCGGGGATGAGCAGTACTTC. Residues: CASSQGSSGDEQYF.